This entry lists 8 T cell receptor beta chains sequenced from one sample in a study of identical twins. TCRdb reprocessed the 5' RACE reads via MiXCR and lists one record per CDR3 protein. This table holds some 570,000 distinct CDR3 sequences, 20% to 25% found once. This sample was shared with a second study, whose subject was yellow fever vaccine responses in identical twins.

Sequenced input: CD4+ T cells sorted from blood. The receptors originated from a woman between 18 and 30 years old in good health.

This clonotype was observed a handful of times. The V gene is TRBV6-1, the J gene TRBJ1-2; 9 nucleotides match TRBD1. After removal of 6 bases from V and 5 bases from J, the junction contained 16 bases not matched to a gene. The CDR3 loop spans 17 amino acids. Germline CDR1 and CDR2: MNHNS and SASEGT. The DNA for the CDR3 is TGTGCCAGCAGCGCCTCGTGGACAGGGGCGGTGGGGTATGGCTACACCTTC. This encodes CASSASWTGAVGYGYTF.

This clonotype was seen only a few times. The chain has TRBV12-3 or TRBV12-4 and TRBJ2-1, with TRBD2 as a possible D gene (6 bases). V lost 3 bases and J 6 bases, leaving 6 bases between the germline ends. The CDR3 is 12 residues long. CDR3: CASSFGSNEQFF. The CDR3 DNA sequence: TGTGCCAGCAGTTTCGGGAGCAATGAGCAGTTCTTC.

CDR3 coding DNA: TGCAGTGCTAGACCCACTCCGGGACTAGCGGGAGGCAGCTCCTACGAGCAGTACTTC. This encodes CSARPTPGLAGGSSYEQYF. The chain links TRBV20-1 to TRBJ2-7, with 15 bases aligning to TRBD2. Germline V gene data show CDR1 as DFQATT and CDR2 as SNEGSKA (reference sequence). After removal of 2 bases from V and 0 bases from J, the junction contained 11 bases not matched to a gene. The CDR3 is 19 residues long.

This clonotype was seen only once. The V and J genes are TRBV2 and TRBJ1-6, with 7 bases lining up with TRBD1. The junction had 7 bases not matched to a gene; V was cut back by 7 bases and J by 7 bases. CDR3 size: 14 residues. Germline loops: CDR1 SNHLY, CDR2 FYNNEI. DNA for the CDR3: TGTGCCAGCATAGTCCAGGGGGGAAATTCACCCCTCCACTTT. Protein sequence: CASIVQGGNSPLHF. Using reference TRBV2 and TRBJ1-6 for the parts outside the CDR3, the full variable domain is EPEVTQTPSHQVTQMGQEVILRCVPISNHLYFYWYRQILGQKVEFLVSFYNNEISEKSEIFDDQFSVERPDGSNFTLKIRSTKLEDSAMYFCASIVQGGNSPLHFGNGTRLTVT.

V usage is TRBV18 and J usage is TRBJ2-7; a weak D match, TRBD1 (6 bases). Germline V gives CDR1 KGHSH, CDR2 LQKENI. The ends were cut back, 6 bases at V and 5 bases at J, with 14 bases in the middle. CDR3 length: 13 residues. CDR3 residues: CASSEQGANEQYV. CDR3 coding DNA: TGTGCCAGCTCGGAACAGGGAGCCAACGAGCAGTACGTC.

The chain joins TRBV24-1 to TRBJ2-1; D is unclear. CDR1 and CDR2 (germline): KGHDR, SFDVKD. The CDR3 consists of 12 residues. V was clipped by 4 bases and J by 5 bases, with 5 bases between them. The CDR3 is CATSDLHNEQFF. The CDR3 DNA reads TGTGCCACCAGTGACCTCCACAATGAGCAGTTCTTC.

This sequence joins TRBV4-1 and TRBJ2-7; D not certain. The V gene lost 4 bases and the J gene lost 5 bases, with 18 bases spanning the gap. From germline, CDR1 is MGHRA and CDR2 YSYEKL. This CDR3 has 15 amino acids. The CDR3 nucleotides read TGCGCCAGCAGCCCCCTACCGGCTAGTTTCGACGAGCAGTACTTC. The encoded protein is CASSPLPASFDEQYF.

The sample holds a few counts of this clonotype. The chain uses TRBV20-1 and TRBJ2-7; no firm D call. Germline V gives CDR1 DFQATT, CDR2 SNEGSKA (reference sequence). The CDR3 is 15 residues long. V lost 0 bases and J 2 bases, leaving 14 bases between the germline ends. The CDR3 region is CSARDSRTTTYEQYF. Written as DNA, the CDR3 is TGCAGTGCTAGAGATTCTCGAACTACCACCTACGAGCAGTACTTC.